Listed here are 21 T cell receptor beta chains from one sample, sequenced in a study of tumor-infiltrating lymphocytes in localized non-small cell lung cancer. Libraries were prepared by immunoSEQ multiplex PCR; TCRdb keeps only in-frame clonotypes and omits some of them. The data hold thousands of clones, with about two thirds observed a single time. Sequencing was performed on lung tumor tissue. The receptors derive from a human donor with non-small cell lung cancer.

This clone has more than one count but fewer than ten. The chain is built from TRBV5-6 and TRBJ1-2; possible D gene TRBD1, 5 bases. The CDR3 covers 15 residues. Trimming cost V 0 bases and J 1 base, with 10 bases left between them. From germline, CDR1 is SGHDT and CDR2 YYEEEE. As DNA, the CDR3 is TGTGCCAGCAGCTTGGACAGGAGCTTTAACTATGGCTACACCTTC. It translates to CASSLDRSFNYGYTF.

This sequence joins TRBV6-5 and TRBJ2-3; no clear D. CDR3 length: 14 amino acids. V lost 4 bases and J lost 6, with 14 bases in between. The V gene's germline CDR1 is MNHEY and CDR2 SVGAGI. The CDR3 protein is CASSLDPVGDTQYF. The CDR3 DNA reads as TGTGCCAGCAGTTTGGACCCGGTCGGGGATACGCAGTATTTT.

This clone was observed a single time. This chain links TRBV15 with TRBJ2-2; D tentatively reads TRBD1 or TRBD2 (7 bases each). The CDR3 sequence is 15 residues long. Germline assignment: CDR1 LNHNV and CDR2 YYDKDF (reference sequence). V was trimmed by 4 bases and J by 5 bases, leaving 14 bases between them. In DNA, the CDR3 is TGTGCCACCAGCATTGGGAGGGGGCGGACCGGGGAGCTGTTTTTT. This codes for CATSIGRGRTGELFF.

The chain recombines TRBV9 with TRBJ1-2, with unresolved D. V was shortened by 4 bases and J by 7 bases, with 11 bases between the two germline ends. CDR3 length: 12 residues. Germline lookup yields CDR1 SGDLS and CDR2 YYNGEE. CDR3 in amino acids: CASSPGASGYTF. Here the CDR3 DNA reads TGTGCCAGCAGCCCGGGAGCCAGTGGCTACACCTTC.

This clone was found a few times. The chain employs TRBV7-6 and TRBJ1-5; D unclear. Germline loops: CDR1 SGHVS, CDR2 FNYEAQ. The CDR3 runs 16 residues. Trimming cost V 4 bases and J 3 bases, with 16 bases left between them. The CDR3 sequence: CASSSGIMGSNQPQHF. The CDR3 DNA sequence: TGTGCCAGCAGCTCCGGGATTATGGGGTCCAATCAGCCCCAGCATTTT.

The chain employs TRBV5-4 and TRBJ1-1; a possible D gene is TRBD1 (5 bases). Germline CDR1 SGHNT, CDR2 YYREEE (reference sequence). Trimming took 10 bases from V and 6 from J, leaving 13 bases between them. This CDR3 contains 11 residues. The CDR3 bases are TGTGCCTCTGGGACGTTGGCTGAAGCTTTCTTT. As protein: CASGTLAEAFF.

The chain is built from TRBV7-9 and TRBJ1-5; D gene unclear. The CDR3 is 12 residues long. Trimming removed 5 bases from V and 1 base from J, with 3 bases in between. Germline loops: CDR1 SEHNR, CDR2 FQNEAQ (reference sequence). The CDR3 reads CASSPSNQPQHF. CDR3 coding DNA: TGTGCCAGCAGCCCCAGCAATCAGCCCCAGCATTTT.

This clone was picked up a small number of times. This chain links TRBV6-5 with TRBJ1-1; D possibly corresponds to TRBD1 (6 bases). The CDR3 has 14 amino acids. Germline V lookup: CDR1 MNHEY, CDR2 SVGAGI. V dropped 5 bases and J dropped 2 bases, with 12 bases sitting between them. CDR3: CASSQTGSNTEAFF. In DNA, the CDR3 is TGTGCCAGCAGTCAGACAGGTTCCAACACTGAAGCTTTCTTT.

The chain is built from TRBV23-1 and TRBJ1-1, with D perhaps TRBD1 (5 bases). TRBV23-1 is treated as an ORF (open reading frame) with a function not yet certain. The CDR3 runs to 16 residues. Trimming shortened V by 0 bases and J by 5 bases, and 16 bases separated the two germline ends. The CDR3 loop is CASSQSKTDRQTEAFF. In DNA form, the CDR3 reads TGCGCCAGCAGTCAATCTAAGACAGACCGACAGACTGAAGCTTTCTTT.

The gene calls are TRBV7-2 and TRBJ1-5; the match to TRBD1 covers 7 bases. The CDR3 covers 14 residues. The V gene's germline CDR1 is SGHTA and CDR2 FQGNSA. The junction had 6 bases not matched to a gene; V was cut back by 4 bases and J by 6 bases. CDR3 sequence: CASSYRGESQPQHF. DNA of the CDR3: TGTGCCAGCAGCTACAGGGGCGAGAGTCAGCCCCAGCATTTT. Looking up the rest from reference TRBV7-2 and TRBJ1-5 gives the full variable domain: GAGVSQSPSNKVTEKGKDVELRCDPISGHTALYWYRQSLGQGLEFLIYFQGNSAPDKSGLPSDRFSAERTGGSVSTLTIQRTQQEDSAVYLCASSYRGESQPQHFGDGTRLSIL.

The chain is built from TRBV9 and TRBJ1-2; D not certain. The CDR3 is made up of 14 amino acids. The V and J ends lost 0 bases and 4 bases respectively, with 10 bases between them. Germline CDR1 is SGDLS and CDR2 is YYNGEE. The CDR3 nucleotides are TGTGCCAGCAGCGTAGCTACCGGATCCTATGGCTACACCTTC. It yields the protein CASSVATGSYGYTF. The whole variable domain, remainder taken from reference TRBV9 and TRBJ1-2, is DSGVTQTPKHLITATGQRVTLRCSPRSGDLSVYWYQQSLDQGLQFLIQYYNGEERAKGNILERFSAQQFPDLHSELNLSSLELGDSALYFCASSVATGSYGYTFGSGTRLTVV.

The gene calls are TRBV2 and TRBJ2-3, with D perhaps TRBD2 (6 bases). V was clipped by 7 bases and J by 4 bases, with 18 bases between them. Per germline, CDR1 SNHLY and CDR2 FYNNEI. CDR3 length equals 15 residues. Here the CDR3 reads CASTPGLGEADTQYF. The CDR3 DNA reads as TGTGCCAGCACCCCGGGACTGGGGGAGGCAGATACGCAGTATTTT.

The chain carries TRBV5-1 and TRBJ2-2; D call uncertain. The CDR3 consists of 14 residues. Deletions cut 3 bases from V and 1 base from J, with 7 bases between. Per the germline V gene, CDR1 is SGHRS and CDR2 is YFSETQ. The CDR3 nucleotides read TGCGCCAGCAGCTCGACGGTGAACACCGGGGAGCTGTTTTTT. Protein: CASSSTVNTGELFF.

V gene TRBV9 combines with J gene TRBJ1-2; 10 bases line up with TRBD1. The CDR3 runs 18 residues. The germline V gene has CDR1 SGDLS and CDR2 YYNGEE. V lost 0 bases, J lost 8 bases, and 16 bases stayed unmatched. Here the CDR3 DNA reads TGTGCCAGCAGCGTAGCTGCGAGACAGGGGGCCCAAATGGAGGGCTACACCTTC. This translates into CASSVAARQGAQMEGYTF.

The chain uses TRBV4-1 and TRBJ1-1; 10 nucleotides agree with TRBD1. The CDR3 loop spans 17 amino acids. From germline, CDR1 is MGHRA and CDR2 YSYEKL. The V segment lost 3 bases and the J segment 4 bases; nucleotides outside the gene matches: 11. The DNA for the CDR3 is TGCGCCAGCAGCCAGGACAGGGGGAGTGCGGGAGTCACTGAAGCTTTCTTT. Its protein product is CASSQDRGSAGVTEAFF.

The rearrangement links TRBV14 to TRBJ2-5; D is ambiguous. Trimming removed 4 bases from V and 0 bases from J, with 12 bases in between. The length of the CDR3 is 15 residues. Germline-derived CDR1 and CDR2 are SGHDN and FVKESK. The CDR3 nucleotides are TGTGCCAGCAGCCCTTTGACGGCGGACCAAGAGACCCAGTACTTC. This translates into CASSPLTADQETQYF.

The chain is built from TRBV10-2 and TRBJ2-5; no clear D. This CDR3 contains 13 residues. From germline, CDR1 is WSHSY and CDR2 SAAADI. The ends were cut back, 3 bases at V and 2 bases at J, with 7 bases in the middle. This CDR3 reads CASSEWLQETQYF. The CDR3 nucleotides are TGCGCCAGCAGTGAATGGCTGCAAGAGACCCAGTACTTC.

This rearrangement joins TRBV5-8 to TRBJ1-6, with D possibly being TRBD1 (6 bases). CDR3 size: 14 residues. Trimming shortened V by 2 bases and J by 7 bases, and 10 bases separated the two germline ends. The V gene's germline CDR1 is SGHTS and CDR2 YDEGEE. CDR3 sequence: CASSFARGNSPLHF. CDR3 bases: TGTGCCAGCAGCTTTGCCAGGGGAAATTCACCCCTCCACTTT.

The chain has TRBV19 and TRBJ2-6, with 8 nucleotides matching TRBD1. The V segment lost 7 bases and the J segment 0 bases; nucleotides outside the gene matches: 5. Looked up from germline, CDR1 is LNHDA and CDR2 is SQIVND (reference sequence). The CDR3 totals 16 residues. CDR3 nucleotides: TGTGCCAGTATACGTACAGGGGGCTCTGGGGCCAACGTCCTGACTTTC. Translation gives CASIRTGGSGANVLTF.

This sequence joins TRBV30 and TRBJ2-2; D is ambiguous. Germline V gene data show CDR1 as GTSNPN and CDR2 as SVGIG (reference sequence). This CDR3 is 12 amino acids long. Trimming cost V 1 base and J 4 bases, with 4 bases left between them. The CDR3 sequence is CAWSAATGELFF. The CDR3 coding sequence is TGTGCCTGGAGTGCGGCCACCGGGGAGCTGTTTTTT.

The V call is TRBV4-2, the J call TRBJ1-2, with 7 bases identical to TRBD1. After removal of 5 bases from V and 1 base from J, the junction contained 7 bases not matched to a gene. The CDR3 is 15 residues long. Germline V CDR1 and CDR2: LGHNA, YNFKEQ. CDR3 region: CASSLEGAFNYGYTF. Here the CDR3 DNA reads TGTGCCAGCAGCTTGGAGGGGGCGTTTAACTATGGCTACACCTTC.